This T cell receptor beta chain was retrieved from a study of response to subunit inactivated influenza vaccine (dated by TCRdb to the late 2010s). Broadly, across the study: The study used deep quantitative T cell receptor repertoire profiling to track responses to a trivalent subunit inactivated influenza vaccine.

What the study reported, not specific to this receptor: The authors suggested that each seasonal influenza vaccination may recruit only a limited number of new T cells.

A note on this clonotype: The clone's antigen remains unknown. Base qualities were left out, and no much larger clone turns up one base away.

Including the terminal cysteine and phenylalanine, the CDR3 comprises 13 residues. This entry keeps only the CDR3 DNA: 39 bases, framed from base 1. As encoded in the germline V gene (reference sequence), CDR1 is DFQATT while CDR2 is SNEGSKA. V lost 6 bases and J lost 7 bases; the stretch between them is 16 bases long. The library was made by RT-PCR. Sequencing relied on an Illumina HiSeq 2500. TCRdb reran the public reads through fastp at Q25 and MiXCR, keeping productive beta chains. Rows are combined by CDR3 protein, so each entry shows the most common genes and DNA. The sample data list about 570,000 distinct CDR3 sequences, and around 10% of these were observed just once. Of the sample, 11% is held by the ten largest clones. The same specimen was also included in a second study, on T cells expressing NK-cell markers. In that second paper, the authors write: The TCR beta cDNA libraries were made using 5'RACE template switching, a step that added both a universal primer site and unique molecular identifiers. Three sorted T-cell subsets (CD3+CD56+NKG2C+, CD3+CD56+NKG2C- and CD3+CD56-NKG2C+) from seven to nine donors had their TCR beta-chain repertoires profiled. Among the eight sequenced donors, seven were HCMV-seropositive and one was HCMV-seronegative. In several experiments an anti-gammadeltaTCR antibody was added to restrict sorting to alphabetaTCR-expressing T cells. In six or seven donors, the dominant CD3+CD56+NKG2C+ clonotypes ranked among the top 10 CD8+ clonotypes, making up about 1.0-7.5% of CD8+ T cells. Those dominant clonotypes were again the most abundant among CD3+CD56-NKG2C+ cells in a few donors, at roughly 25-60.1%. Whether the expanded NKG2C-expressing T cell clones were specific for HCMV antigens was left unclear. The eight sequenced donors were randomly selected healthy volunteers, three men and five women. HCMV serostatus was determined by detecting HCMV-specific IgG in serum with a commercial ELISA kit. Ficoll density gradient centrifugation was used to isolate peripheral blood mononuclear cells from blood. For over five donors, unsorted PBMC were also used to sequence bulk peripheral blood T-cell repertoires. cDNA synthesis was primed from the TCR beta constant segment, followed by two successive PCR amplification steps. Libraries were sequenced as 2 x 150 bp reads on Illumina HiSeq 2000/2500, MiSeq or NextSeq. MIGEC was used to demultiplex reads and group reads by UMI, and MiTCR was used to assemble and quantify clonotypes. To exclude erroneous sequences, any TCR cDNA sequence not supported by at least two reads was discarded. The tcR package was used for downstream repertoire analysis, and clonotypes were matched across fractions by CDR3 nucleotide sequence plus V segment. Antigen specificity was annotated against VDJdb with VDJmatch, allowing one amino acid substitution in CDR3.

The source material was PBMCs from blood, sampled on the day of vaccination. The sequence links TRBV20-1 to TRBJ2-1; the D gene remains uncertain. This sequence was found in a man aged 50 to 60 who received an inactivated influenza vaccine. Donor details come from another sample of the same person, matched by shared clones. The sequence in DNA is TGCAGTGCCTCCGAGGTCTCGCCAAATGAGCAGTTCTTC. Its coded protein is CSASEVSPNEQFF.